This note documents a single TCR beta chain sequence. The target antigen is unknown. The data belong to a study of T cell responses to AZD1222 COVID-19 vaccine. V lost 3 bases, J lost 6 bases, and 11 bases stayed unmatched. The CDR3 extends over 17 amino acids. Per germline, CDR1 LGHDT and CDR2 YNNKEL (reference sequence). The repertoire was sequenced with immunoSEQ multiplex PCR; TCRdb's copy has only in-frame clones and lacks some. Of 150,000 to 200,000 clones listed, about 92% are singletons. Broader study findings: At 160-218 and 743-854, vaccine-associated CD4 TCRs were dominant, and they spanned spike.

This sequence joins TRBV3-1 (or the pseudogene TRBV3-2) and TRBJ2-3; 11 positions match TRBD1. This TCR was recovered from an adult who received the AZD1222 COVID-19 vaccine. This sample comprised peripheral blood, obtained 28 days after the second AZD1222 dose. This CDR3 reads CASSHWTGGVGLDTQYF. The CDR3, as DNA: TGTGCCAGCAGCCATTGGACAGGGGGCGTAGGGCTCGATACGCAGTATTTT.